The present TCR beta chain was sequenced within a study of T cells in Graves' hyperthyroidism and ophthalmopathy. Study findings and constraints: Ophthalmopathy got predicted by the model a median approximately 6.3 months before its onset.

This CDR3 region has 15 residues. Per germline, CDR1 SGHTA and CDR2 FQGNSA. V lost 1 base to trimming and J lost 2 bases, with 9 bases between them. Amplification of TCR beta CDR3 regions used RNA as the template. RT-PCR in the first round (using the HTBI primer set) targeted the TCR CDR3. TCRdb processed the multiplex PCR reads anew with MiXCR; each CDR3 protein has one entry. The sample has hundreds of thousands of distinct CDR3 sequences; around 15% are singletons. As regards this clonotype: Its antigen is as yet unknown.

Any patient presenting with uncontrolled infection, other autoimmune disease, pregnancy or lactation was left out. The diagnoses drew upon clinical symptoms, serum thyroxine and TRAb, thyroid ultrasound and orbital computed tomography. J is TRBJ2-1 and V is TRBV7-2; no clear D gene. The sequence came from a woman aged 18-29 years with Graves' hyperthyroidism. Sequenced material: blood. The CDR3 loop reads CASSLEWATYNEQFF. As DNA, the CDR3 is TGTGCCAGCAGCTTAGAATGGGCCACCTACAATGAGCAGTTCTTC.